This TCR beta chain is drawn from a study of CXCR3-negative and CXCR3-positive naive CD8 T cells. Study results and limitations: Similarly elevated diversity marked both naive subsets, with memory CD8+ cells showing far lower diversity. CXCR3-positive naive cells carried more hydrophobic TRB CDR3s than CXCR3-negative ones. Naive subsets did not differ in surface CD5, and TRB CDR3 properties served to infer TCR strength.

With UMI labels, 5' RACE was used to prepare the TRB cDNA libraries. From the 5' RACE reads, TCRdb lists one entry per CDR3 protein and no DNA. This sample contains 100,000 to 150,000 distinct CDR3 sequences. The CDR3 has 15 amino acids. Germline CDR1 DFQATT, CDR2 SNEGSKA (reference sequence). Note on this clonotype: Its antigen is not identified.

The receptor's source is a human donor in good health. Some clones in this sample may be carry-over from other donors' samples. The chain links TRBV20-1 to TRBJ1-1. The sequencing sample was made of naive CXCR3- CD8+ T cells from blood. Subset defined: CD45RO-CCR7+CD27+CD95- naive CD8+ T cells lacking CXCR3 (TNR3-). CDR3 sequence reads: CSARDGGEVDTEAFF.